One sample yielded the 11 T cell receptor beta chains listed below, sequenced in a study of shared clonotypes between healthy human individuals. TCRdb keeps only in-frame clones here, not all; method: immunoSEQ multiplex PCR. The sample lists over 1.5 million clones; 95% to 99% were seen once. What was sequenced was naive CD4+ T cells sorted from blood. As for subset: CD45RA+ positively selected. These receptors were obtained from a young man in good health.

CDR3 nucleotide sequence: TGTGCCAGAAGCTTGGGTCCAGGCGGGTCCTCCTACGAGCAGTACTTC. Encoded protein: CARSLGPGGSSYEQYF. This chain uses TRBV5-3 with TRBJ2-7, with D possibly being TRBD2 (5 bases). TRBV5-3 is annotated as an ORF whose role is uncertain. The CDR3 runs to 16 residues. Deletions cut 0 bases from V and 0 bases from J, with 13 bases between.

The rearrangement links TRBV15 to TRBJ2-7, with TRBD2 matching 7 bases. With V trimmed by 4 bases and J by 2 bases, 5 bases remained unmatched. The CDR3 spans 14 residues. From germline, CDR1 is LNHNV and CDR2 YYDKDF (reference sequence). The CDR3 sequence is CATSTGGGAYEQYF. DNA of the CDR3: TGTGCCACCAGCACGGGAGGAGGGGCCTACGAGCAGTACTTC. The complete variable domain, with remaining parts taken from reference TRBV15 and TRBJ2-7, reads DAMVIQNPRYQVTQFGKPVTLSCSQTLNHNVMYWYQQKSSQAPKLLFHYYDKDFNNEADTPDNFQSRRPNTSFCFLDIRSPGLGDTAMYLCATSTGGGAYEQYFGPGTRLTVT.

In DNA form, the CDR3 reads TGTGCCAGCAGCCAGTTGGCGTTAGCGGGACCCTACGAGCAGTACTTC. It encodes CASSQLALAGPYEQYF. The rearrangement joins TRBV14 to TRBJ2-7, with 8 bases matching TRBD2. CDR3 length equals 16 residues. The V segment lost 3 bases and the J segment 2 bases; nucleotides outside the gene matches: 9. Per the germline V gene, CDR1 is SGHDN and CDR2 is FVKESK.

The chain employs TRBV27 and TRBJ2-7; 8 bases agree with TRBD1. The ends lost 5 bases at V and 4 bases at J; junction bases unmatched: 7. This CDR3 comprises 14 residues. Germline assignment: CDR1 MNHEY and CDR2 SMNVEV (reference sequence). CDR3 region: CASSVTGVEYEQYF. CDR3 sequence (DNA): TGTGCCAGCAGTGTGACAGGGGTGGAATACGAGCAGTACTTC.

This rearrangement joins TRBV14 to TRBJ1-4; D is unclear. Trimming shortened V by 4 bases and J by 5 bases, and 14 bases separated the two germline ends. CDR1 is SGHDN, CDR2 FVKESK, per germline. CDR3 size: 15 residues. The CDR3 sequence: CASSLQRRWNEKLFF. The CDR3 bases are TGTGCCAGCAGCCTTCAGCGGAGGTGGAATGAAAAACTGTTTTTT.

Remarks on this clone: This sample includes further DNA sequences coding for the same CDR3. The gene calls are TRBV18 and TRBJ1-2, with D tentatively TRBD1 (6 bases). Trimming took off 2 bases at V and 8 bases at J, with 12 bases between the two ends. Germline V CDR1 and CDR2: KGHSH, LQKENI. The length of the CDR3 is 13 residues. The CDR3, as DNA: TGTGCCAGCTCACCAGGGCAGGGGAGCGGCTACACCTTC. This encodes CASSPGQGSGYTF.

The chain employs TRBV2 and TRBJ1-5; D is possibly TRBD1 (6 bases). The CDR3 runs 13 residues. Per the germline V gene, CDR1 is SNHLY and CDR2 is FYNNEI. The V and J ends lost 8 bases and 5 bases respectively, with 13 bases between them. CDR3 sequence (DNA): TGTGCCAGCCGGACAGAGGATTATCAGCCCCAGCATTTT. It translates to CASRTEDYQPQHF.

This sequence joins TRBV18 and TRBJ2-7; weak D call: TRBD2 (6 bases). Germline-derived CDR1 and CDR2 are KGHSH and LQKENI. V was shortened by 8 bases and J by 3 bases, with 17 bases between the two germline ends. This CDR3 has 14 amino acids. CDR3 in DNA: TGTGCCAGCACCGAGAGGATAGCGGACTACGAGCAGTACTTC. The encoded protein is CASTERIADYEQYF.

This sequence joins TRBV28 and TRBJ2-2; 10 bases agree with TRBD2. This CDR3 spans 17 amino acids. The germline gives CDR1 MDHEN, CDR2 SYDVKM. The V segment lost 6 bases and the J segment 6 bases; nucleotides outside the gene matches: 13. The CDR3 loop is CASRVSLAGALSGELFF. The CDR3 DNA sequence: TGTGCCAGCAGAGTCTCGCTAGCGGGAGCTTTGTCCGGGGAGCTGTTTTTT.

The CDR3 DNA sequence: TGTGCCAGCAGCTTGGCGGGACAGAACTACGAGCAGTACTTC. Amino acids: CASSLAGQNYEQYF. This chain joins TRBV13 and TRBJ2-7, with a possible D match to TRBD1 (7 bases). The germline V and J ends were trimmed by 3 bases and 3 bases, with 12 bases remaining between them. The germline V gene has CDR1 PRHDT and CDR2 FYEKMQ (reference sequence). The CDR3 spans 14 residues.

This CDR3 reads CASSYHRVGLNQPQHF. Written as DNA, the CDR3 is TGTGCCAGCAGTTATCACCGAGTCGGGTTAAATCAGCCCCAGCATTTT. This chain joins TRBV6-5 and TRBJ1-5; D unresolved. Trimming took off 3 bases at V and 4 bases at J, with 16 bases between the two ends. CDR1 MNHEY and CDR2 SVGAGI come from the germline V gene. This CDR3 comprises 16 residues.